This T cell receptor beta chain was retrieved from a study of blood T cell repertoires in COVID-19. The ends were cut back, 7 bases at V and 5 bases at J, with 14 bases in the middle. CDR1 is MGHDK and CDR2 is SYGVNS in the germline V gene. The CDR3 spans 13 residues. Repertoires were generated with immunoSEQ multiplex PCR, while TCRdb's copy carries only in-frame clones and drops some. This table holds some 200,000 clones, 80% to 90% found once. The sample was peripheral blood. The receptor was derived from an elderly woman with active or convalescent COVID-19. V is TRBV25-1 and J is TRBJ1-1; possibly TRBD1 for D (6 bases). The CDR3: CASITRGGTEAFF. DNA of the CDR3: TGTGCCAGCATCACCAGGGGTGGGACTGAAGCTTTCTTT.